A selection of T cell receptor beta chains follows, all from one sample in a study of cytomegalovirus exposure and HLA in healthy donors. Produced via immunoSEQ multiplex PCR; TCRdb's table is partial and in-frame only. This repertoire shows approximately 160,000 clones, approximately 73% found once; its top ten account for approximately 1.3%. The specimen was PBMCs. The receptors come from a man in his forties or fifties in good health and CMV-seronegative. CDR3s include the opening cysteine and the closing phenylalanine or tryptophan. D genes are given only for firm matches. Clone size, where shown, is once, few, many, or a class for clones that have expanded.

d_call: .
clone_size: .
j_call: TRBJ1-2
v_call: TRBV4-1
cdr3_nt: TGCGCCAGCAGCCAAGAAACCGACAGTGGGTATGGCTACACCTTC
cdr3_aa: CASSQETDSGYGYTF

d_call: TRBD1
clone_size: few
j_call: TRBJ1-1
v_call: TRBV19
cdr3_nt: TGTGCCAGTAGTGCCGGGACAGGGAACGCTGAAGCTTTCTTT
cdr3_aa: CASSAGTGNAEAFF

d_call: .
clone_size: .
j_call: TRBJ1-1
v_call: TRBV4-2
cdr3_nt: TGTGCCAGCAGCCAAGATCGCCCCGGGGTGAAAGCTTTCTTT
cdr3_aa: CASSQDRPGVKAFF

d_call: .
clone_size: once
j_call: TRBJ2-7
v_call: TRBV27
cdr3_nt: TGTGCCAGCAGTTCCCGGGACTTCTCCTACGAGCAGTACTTC
cdr3_aa: CASSSRDFSYEQYF

d_call: TRBD2
clone_size: few
j_call: TRBJ2-1
v_call: TRBV19
cdr3_nt: TGTGCCAGTAGTTCCCGGACTAGCGGGGGGAACTACAATGAGCAGTTCTTC
cdr3_aa: CASSSRTSGGNYNEQFF

d_call: TRBD1
clone_size: .
j_call: TRBJ1-4
v_call: TRBV7-9
cdr3_nt: TGTGCCAGCAGCTACACCCCCGGGACAGGAGCAGAAAAACTGTTTTTT
cdr3_aa: CASSYTPGTGAEKLFF

d_call: TRBD1
clone_size: .
j_call: TRBJ1-4
v_call: TRBV6-6
cdr3_nt: TGTGCCAGCAGTTACTCAGGGGGCCAGGAAAAACTGTTTTTT
cdr3_aa: CASSYSGGQEKLFF

d_call: TRBD1
clone_size: .
j_call: TRBJ2-3
v_call: TRBV28
cdr3_nt: TGTGCCAGCAGTACCCCCGGGACAGGGGACACAGATACGCAGTATTTT
cdr3_aa: CASSTPGTGDTDTQYF

d_call: .
clone_size: .
j_call: TRBJ2-7
v_call: TRBV5-1
cdr3_nt: TGCGCCAGCAGCTTGGACGGCCGGAGCTCCTACGAGCAGTACTTC
cdr3_aa: CASSLDGRSSYEQYF

d_call: .
clone_size: .
j_call: TRBJ1-1
v_call: TRBV5-6
cdr3_nt: TGTGCCAGCAGACTCACCCAGGGGTCGGTTGAAGCTTTCTTT
cdr3_aa: CASRLTQGSVEAFF

d_call: TRBD1
clone_size: .
j_call: TRBJ2-2
v_call: TRBV7-3
cdr3_nt: TGTGCCAGCAGCTTAACCCGGGACAGGGTAAAGAACACCGGGGAGCTGTTTTTT
cdr3_aa: CASSLTRDRVKNTGELFF

d_call: TRBD1
clone_size: .
j_call: TRBJ1-1
v_call: TRBV18
cdr3_nt: TGTGCCAGCTCAACTGACAGGGCTACTTTCTTT
cdr3_aa: CASSTDRATFF

d_call: .
clone_size: .
j_call: TRBJ2-6
v_call: TRBV6-1
cdr3_nt: TGTGCCAGCAGTGAGGGGGGAGCTGGGGCCAACGTCCTGACTTTC
cdr3_aa: CASSEGGAGANVLTF

d_call: .
clone_size: .
j_call: TRBJ1-3
v_call: TRBV5-1
cdr3_nt: TGCGCCAGCAGCTTGGAAGGGGACTCTGGAAACACCATATATTTT
cdr3_aa: CASSLEGDSGNTIYF

d_call: .
clone_size: .
j_call: TRBJ1-1
v_call: TRBV7-3
cdr3_nt: TGTGCCAGCAGCCCCCAAATGGAGGGAACTGAAGCTTTCTTT
cdr3_aa: CASSPQMEGTEAFF

d_call: TRBD2
clone_size: few
j_call: TRBJ2-1
v_call: TRBV19
cdr3_nt: TGTGCCAGTGACCTGGGACTAGCGGGCTACAATGAGCAGTTCTTC
cdr3_aa: CASDLGLAGYNEQFF

d_call: TRBD1
clone_size: .
j_call: TRBJ2-6
v_call: TRBV4-1
cdr3_nt: TGCGCCAGCAGCCCTCCCGGGACAGGGAACGGGGCCAACGTCCTGACTTTC
cdr3_aa: CASSPPGTGNGANVLTF

d_call: TRBD1
clone_size: .
j_call: TRBJ1-5
v_call: TRBV6-5
cdr3_nt: TGTGCCAGCAGCTCCGACAGGGGCTCTAATCAGCCCCAGCATTTT
cdr3_aa: CASSSDRGSNQPQHF